This passage covers 32 T cell receptor beta chains from one sample sequenced in a study of cytomegalovirus exposure and HLA in healthy donors. 13 Jbeta primers and 60 Vbeta primers were used for the PCR. This table comes from immunoSEQ multiplex PCR, and its TCRdb copy is limited to in-frame clones, with some not included. The data contain over 100,000 clones, less than 85% of them singletons. What was sequenced was PBMCs. The source of these receptors is a woman under 30 in good health and CMV-seropositive.

J is TRBJ1-5 and V is TRBV19, with D hard to call. The CDR3 sequence is 12 residues long. The ends were cut back, 6 bases at V and 7 bases at J, with 10 bases in the middle. CDR1 is LNHDA, CDR2 SQIVND, per germline (reference sequence). The CDR3 DNA reads TGTGCCAGTAGGATTTTCGGGCAGCCCCAGCATTTT. It encodes CASRIFGQPQHF.

This sequence joins TRBV29-1 and TRBJ2-1, with D perhaps TRBD2 (5 bases). Trimming stripped 3 bases from V and 0 bases from J, with 6 bases between. The CDR3 is made up of 13 amino acids. Germline V gene sequence: CDR1 SQVTM, CDR2 ANQGSEA. The CDR3 coding sequence is TGCAGCGTTGATGAGGGCTCCTACAATGAGCAGTTCTTC. Translating it yields CSVDEGSYNEQFF.

This chain connects TRBV5-6 to TRBJ2-1; 9 nucleotides line up with TRBD2. This CDR3 is built from 16 residues. With V trimmed by 0 bases and J by 4 bases, 5 bases remained unmatched. Germline V lookup: CDR1 SGHDT, CDR2 YYEEEE. The CDR3 DNA sequence: TGTGCCAGCAGCTTGGTGCCTAGCGGGACTTACAATGAGCAGTTCTTC. Translating it yields CASSLVPSGTYNEQFF.

This clone has just a few counts. The V call is TRBV11-2, the J call TRBJ2-7; 14 positions agree with TRBD2. Germline values: CDR1 SGHAT, CDR2 FQNNGV. V lost 3 bases and J lost 0; bases outside the gene matches: 10. The CDR3 runs to 19 residues. Here the CDR3 DNA reads TGTGCCAGCAGCTTTCCGAGACTAGCGGGAGGGCCGGGCTCCTACGAGCAGTACTTC. It yields the protein CASSFPRLAGGPGSYEQYF.

V gene TRBV11-2 combines with J gene TRBJ2-5; no reliable D call. The CDR3 sequence is 12 residues long. V was shortened by 1 base and J by 4 bases, with 4 bases between the two germline ends. Germline-derived CDR1 and CDR2 are SGHAT and FQNNGV. The CDR3 DNA reads as TGTGCCAGCAGCTTAGCCCTAGAGACCCAGTACTTC. Protein product: CASSLALETQYF. The full variable domain, its missing parts supplied by reference TRBV11-2 and TRBJ2-5, is EAGVAQSPRYKIIEKRQSVAFWCNPISGHATLYWYQQILGQGPKLLIQFQNNGVVDDSQLPKDRFSAERLKGVDSTLKIQPAKLEDSAVYLCASSLALETQYFGPGTRLLVL.

The V call is TRBV5-1, the J call TRBJ2-3; no firm D call. Germline values: CDR1 SGHRS, CDR2 YFSETQ. V was trimmed by 0 bases and J by 4 bases, leaving 3 bases between them. The CDR3 is 12 amino acids. The CDR3 DNA reads as TGCGCCAGCAGCTTGGTCGCAGATACGCAGTATTTT. Its translation: CASSLVADTQYF.

V usage is TRBV10-1 and J usage is TRBJ2-7; 7 nucleotides align to TRBD2. This CDR3 comprises 13 residues. Germline V gives CDR1 WNHNN, CDR2 SYGVQD (reference sequence). The J segment lost 9 bases and the V segment lost 2 bases, leaving 7 bases of the junction unmatched. The CDR3 is CASSEGASGVQYF. The CDR3 region has the DNA TGCGCCAGCAGTGAGGGGGCTAGCGGTGTGCAGTACTTC.

The chain combines TRBV18 with TRBJ2-2; 8 positions match TRBD2. Germline V gene sequence: CDR1 KGHSH, CDR2 LQKENI. V dropped 2 bases and J dropped 1; count of bases not matched to a gene: 3. CDR3 length: 16 amino acids. The CDR3 DNA follows: TGTGCCAGCTCACCAGTAGCGGGACTGAACACCGGGGAGCTGTTTTTT. As protein: CASSPVAGLNTGELFF.

This clone has a single count. V usage is TRBV18 and J usage is TRBJ2-7; weak D call: TRBD2 (6 bases). The CDR3 sequence is 14 residues long. Per the germline V gene, CDR1 is KGHSH and CDR2 is LQKENI. With 4 bases removed from V and 3 bases from J, the gap between germline ends came to 13 bases. CDR3 sequence reads: CASSRRAVDYEQYF. CDR3 DNA: TGTGCCAGCTCACGGAGGGCCGTTGACTACGAGCAGTACTTC. Full variable domain (remainder filled in from reference TRBV18 and TRBJ2-7): NAGVMQNPRHLVRRRGQEARLRCSPMKGHSHVYWYRQLPEEGLKFMVYLQKENIIDESGMPKERFSAEFPKEGPSILRIQQVVRGDSAAYFCASSRRAVDYEQYFGPGTRLTVT.

The rearrangement links TRBV7-6 to TRBJ1-4; 7 bases map to TRBD1. The J segment lost 8 bases and the V segment lost 4 bases, leaving 1 base of the junction unmatched. Germline V gene lookup returns CDR1 SGHVS and CDR2 FNYEAQ. The CDR3 consists of 12 residues. The CDR3 loop reads CASSWDSEKLFF. The CDR3, as DNA: TGTGCCAGCAGCTGGGACAGCGAAAAACTGTTTTTT.

The chain joins TRBV7-9 to TRBJ2-1; a possible D gene is TRBD1 (5 bases). Germline V lookup: CDR1 SEHNR, CDR2 FQNEAQ (reference sequence). The CDR3 is 13 residues long. V was trimmed by 0 bases and J by 5 bases, leaving 5 bases between them. CDR3 residues: CASSLATDNEQFF. For the CDR3, the DNA is TGTGCCAGCAGCTTAGCGACAGACAATGAGCAGTTCTTC.

This chain's CDR3 is CASRQGAEQYF. The DNA of the CDR3 is TGTGCCAGCAGACAGGGGGCCGAGCAGTACTTC. The chain has TRBV6-5 and TRBJ2-7; 9 bases map to TRBD1. V trimming: 6 bases; J trimming: 6 bases; junction bases outside the gene matches: 0. The germline CDR1 and CDR2 sequences are MNHEY and SVGAGI. CDR3 length: 11 amino acids.

The genes are TRBV30 and TRBJ2-5; D perhaps matches TRBD2 (5 bases). This CDR3 has 13 residues. Germline V lookup: CDR1 GTSNPN, CDR2 SVGIG (reference sequence). CDR3 residues: CAWAGAGAETQYF. The CDR3 DNA reads as TGTGCTTGGGCGGGTGCCGGTGCGGAGACCCAGTACTTC.

The chain couples TRBV25-1 to TRBJ2-3; weak D call: TRBD2 (5 bases). CDR1 and CDR2 from the germline V gene are MGHDK and SYGVNS. The CDR3 has 13 amino acids. The V end was cut by 4 bases, the J end by 8 bases, with 13 bases between. The chain's CDR3 is CASSAVEGSTQYF. The CDR3 DNA is TGTGCCAGCAGTGCTGTTGAAGGGAGTACGCAGTATTTT.

The chain's CDR3 is CASSMETGANYGYTF. The DNA of the CDR3 is TGCGCCAGCAGCATGGAGACAGGGGCCAACTATGGCTACACCTTC. The chain is built from TRBV5-1 and TRBJ1-2; the match to TRBD1 covers 8 bases. This CDR3 region has 15 residues. J was trimmed by 2 bases and V by 4 bases; bases with no gene match: 7. The germline V gene encodes CDR1 SGHRS and CDR2 YFSETQ.

The V call is TRBV28, the J call TRBJ2-1, with 7 bases matching TRBD2. Germline loops: CDR1 MDHEN, CDR2 SYDVKM. The CDR3 runs 18 residues. The trim removed 3 bases at V and 0 bases at J, leaving 11 bases unmatched. CDR3 DNA: TGTGCCAGCAGTTTGTGGGGCGCGGGGGAGAGCTCCTACAATGAGCAGTTCTTC. This gives the protein CASSLWGAGESSYNEQFF.

The J gene is TRBJ2-3, the V gene TRBV2; 12 positions match TRBD2. Per the germline V gene, CDR1 is SNHLY and CDR2 is FYNNEI. This CDR3 comprises 15 residues. With V trimmed by 6 bases and J by 4 bases, 5 bases remained unmatched. The CDR3 DNA follows: TGTGCCAGCAGAAGACTAGCGGGAGTGTCAGATACGCAGTATTTT. Translation gives CASRRLAGVSDTQYF.

The chain couples TRBV15 to TRBJ2-7, with TRBD2 identical over 7 bases. The junction had 8 bases not matched to a gene; V was cut back by 3 bases and J by 3 bases. The CDR3 runs to 15 residues. In germline, CDR1 is LNHNV, CDR2 YYDKDF (reference sequence). CDR3 bases: TGTGCCACCAGCAGCCCTAGGGAGGGGAACTACGAGCAGTACTTC. Encoded protein: CATSSPREGNYEQYF.

Notes on this clone: The junction shows a germline mismatch at one end, possibly a read error. The V call is TRBV28, the J call TRBJ2-4; 8 positions agree with TRBD2. CDR3 length equals 14 residues. Germline values: CDR1 MDHEN, CDR2 SYDVKM. CDR3 DNA: TGTGCCAGCAGTTCTGGGGAATTAGCGGGGACATTGAACTTC. Translating gives CASSSGELAGTLNF.

The J gene is TRBJ2-7, the V gene TRBV10-3; 10 bases match TRBD1. The V gene end was trimmed by 7 bases and the J gene end by 2 bases; junction bases not matched to a gene: 5. The CDR3 runs 14 residues. Germline V lookup: CDR1 ENHRY, CDR2 SYGVKD. CDR3 DNA sequence: TGTGCCATCATGCCGGGACAGGGGCCCTACGAGCAGTACTTC. Protein: CAIMPGQGPYEQYF.

The chain carries TRBV5-6 and TRBJ2-7; possibly TRBD1 for D (6 bases). This CDR3 contains 11 residues. Trimming took off 4 bases at V and 6 bases at J, with 8 bases between the two ends. Germline V lookup: CDR1 SGHDT, CDR2 YYEEEE. CDR3 nucleotide sequence: TGTGCCAGCAGCAGAGGGGGCGAGCAGTACTTC. Protein sequence: CASSRGGEQYF. The whole variable domain, remainder taken from reference TRBV5-6 and TRBJ2-7, is DAGVTQSPTHLIKTRGQQVTLRCSPKSGHDTVSWYQQALGQGPQFIFQYYEEEERQRGNFPDRFSGHQFPNYSSELNVNALLLGDSALYLCASSRGGEQYFGPGTRLTVT.

The gene calls are TRBV7-3 and TRBJ2-1, with D perhaps TRBD2 (5 bases). The CDR3 sequence is 15 residues long. V was cut by 5 bases and J by 0 bases, with 11 bases left in between. Per the germline V gene, CDR1 is SGHTA and CDR2 is FQGTGA. The CDR3 spells CASSHPGSSYNEQFF. In DNA, the CDR3 is TGTGCCAGCAGCCACCCGGGGAGCTCCTACAATGAGCAGTTCTTC.

The chain is built from TRBV19 and TRBJ2-7; tentatively, D is TRBD1 (5 bases). The CDR3 consists of 14 residues. Trimming removed 5 bases from V and 6 bases from J, with 17 bases in between. From germline, CDR1 is LNHDA and CDR2 SQIVND (reference sequence). The CDR3 sequence: CASSWRLDTSEQYF. In nucleotides, the CDR3 is TGTGCCAGTAGTTGGCGACTGGACACGTCCGAGCAGTACTTC.

The CDR3 spells CASSLTGSSGNTIYF. In DNA form, the CDR3 reads TGTGCCAGCAGCCTTACAGGTTCCTCTGGAAACACCATATATTTT. This chain joins TRBV27 and TRBJ1-3, with D possibly being TRBD1 (5 bases). CDR3 length equals 15 residues. Trimming shortened V by 6 bases and J by 0 bases, and 12 bases separated the two germline ends. The germline V gene encodes CDR1 MNHEY and CDR2 SMNVEV (reference sequence).

The CDR3 coding sequence is TGTGCCGGAAAAACAGGGAGGGACACTGAAGCTTTCTTT. Residues: CAGKTGRDTEAFF. The rearrangement joins TRBV6-1 to TRBJ1-1; D is perhaps TRBD1 (6 bases). CDR3 length: 13 residues. Germline V lookup: CDR1 MNHNS, CDR2 SASEGT. V dropped 11 bases and J dropped 3 bases, with 16 bases sitting between them.

The rearrangement links TRBV27 to TRBJ1-6, with TRBD1 identical over 11 bases. Germline assignment: CDR1 MNHEY and CDR2 SMNVEV (reference sequence). Losses at the gene ends were 5 bases for V and 9 bases for J; bases not matched to a gene: 6. The CDR3 totals 15 residues. CDR3 DNA sequence: TGTGCCAGCAGTCTTCGGACAGGGGGCAGTTCACCCCTCCACTTT. It specifies CASSLRTGGSSPLHF.

The V call is TRBV11-3, the J call TRBJ2-1; 11 bases map to TRBD2. CDR3 length equals 15 residues. The V and J ends lost 1 base and 5 bases, in that order; junction bases with no gene match: 1. The germline V gene encodes CDR1 SGHNT and CDR2 YENEEA. CDR3 sequence reads: CASSLVAGGNNEQFF. The CDR3 nucleotides are TGTGCCAGCAGCTTAGTAGCGGGAGGGAACAATGAGCAGTTCTTC.

This chain connects TRBV5-4 to TRBJ2-1; D may be TRBD1 (5 bases). The CDR3 has 12 residues. Germline V gene lookup returns CDR1 SGHNT and CDR2 YYREEE (reference sequence). V lost 5 bases to trimming and J lost 5 bases, with 8 bases between them. The CDR3 sequence is CASRWGHNEQFF. The CDR3 DNA is TGTGCCAGCAGGTGGGGCCACAATGAGCAGTTCTTC.

The V and J genes are TRBV6-5 and TRBJ2-1; 10 bases fit TRBD2. This CDR3 contains 15 residues. The junction had 5 bases not matched to a gene; V was cut back by 5 bases and J by 4 bases. CDR1 MNHEY and CDR2 SVGAGI come from the germline V gene. The CDR3 region has the DNA TGTGCCAGCAGTCCCACACTAGCGGGGTACAATGAGCAGTTCTTC. Its translation: CASSPTLAGYNEQFF.

The V gene is TRBV7-3, the J gene TRBJ2-6; possibly TRBD1 for D (6 bases). Germline V gene lookup returns CDR1 SGHTA and CDR2 FQGTGA. V dropped 8 bases and J dropped 3 bases, with 14 bases sitting between them. This CDR3 has 15 residues. For the CDR3, the DNA is TGTGCCAGCGCCAAGGGGGAAAGTGGGGCCAACGTCCTGACTTTC. Its protein is CASAKGESGANVLTF. The whole variable domain, filled in from reference TRBV7-3 and TRBJ2-6, reads GAGVSQTPSNKVTEKGKYVELRCDPISGHTALYWYRQSLGQGPEFLIYFQGTGAADDSGLPNDRFFAVRPEGSVSTLKIQRTERGDSAVYLCASAKGESGANVLTFGAGSRLTVL.

The rearrangement joins TRBV5-1 to TRBJ1-6; 7 bases match TRBD1. The CDR3 has 14 amino acids. CDR1 SGHRS and CDR2 YFSETQ come from the germline V gene. J was trimmed by 10 bases and V by 4 bases; bases with no gene match: 8. The CDR3 coding sequence is TGCGCCAGCAGCGTAGACAGGGCATCCTCACCCCTCCACTTT. It specifies CASSVDRASSPLHF.

The chain uses TRBV9 and TRBJ1-6; D is perhaps TRBD1 (6 bases). Per the germline V gene, CDR1 is SGDLS and CDR2 is YYNGEE. The CDR3 spans 14 residues. Trimming stripped 0 bases from V and 6 bases from J, with 7 bases between. The CDR3 DNA sequence: TGTGCCAGCAGCGTAGCAGGGGTTAATTCACCCCTCCACTTT. Amino acid sequence: CASSVAGVNSPLHF.